This entry lists 4 T cell receptor beta chains sequenced from one sample in a study of T cell repertoires in cytomegalovirus infection. Each CDR3 protein gets one entry after TCRdb re-called the reads with MiXCR. The table records hundreds of thousands of distinct CDR3 sequences, about 11% of them present only once. The specimen was PBMCs. These receptors originate from a human donor in good health (CMV status not recorded). Some clones in this sample may be carry-over from other donors' samples.

The sample holds many counts of this clonotype. The V and J genes are TRBV7-2 and TRBJ1-5; D is unresolved. The V gene lost 5 bases and the J gene lost 5 bases, with 7 bases spanning the gap. CDR1 SGHTA and CDR2 FQGNSA come from the germline V gene. The CDR3 contains 12 residues. CDR3: CASSPLYQPQHF. In DNA form, the CDR3 reads TGTGCCAGCAGCCCCCTGTATCAGCCCCAGCATTTT.

This clonotype was found many times. V and J are TRBV7-9 and TRBJ1-6; weak D call: TRBD1 (5 bases). CDR1 and CDR2 from the germline V gene are SEHNR and FQNEAQ (reference sequence). CDR3 length equals 15 residues. The germline V and J ends were trimmed by 0 bases and 6 bases, with 9 bases remaining between them. The DNA of the CDR3 is TGTGCCAGCAGCTTAGCGCGTCAGGGTAATTCACCCCTCCACTTT. Translation: CASSLARQGNSPLHF.

This clonotype was seen at least ten times. The V gene is TRBV4-1, the J gene TRBJ1-5, with 8 bases fitting TRBD1. In germline, CDR1 is MGHRA, CDR2 YSYEKL. The CDR3 extends over 15 amino acids. Trimming cost V 3 bases and J 6 bases; bases outside gene matches: 7. DNA of the CDR3: TGCGCCAGCAGCCAGGTACAGGGGGGGGGTCAGCCCCAGCATTTT. It specifies CASSQVQGGGQPQHF.

The chain uses TRBV20-1 and TRBJ2-5; TRBD2 aligns across 8 bases. The V segment lost 4 bases and the J segment 1 base; nucleotides outside the gene matches: 11. Looked up from germline, CDR1 is DFQATT and CDR2 is SNEGSKA (reference sequence). The CDR3 extends over 16 amino acids. The CDR3 nucleotides are TGCAGTGCTAAGGCCCACCGGACTAGCCTCCAAGAGACCCAGTACTTC. This sequence encodes CSAKAHRTSLQETQYF.